Following are 13 T cell receptor beta chains from one sample sequenced in a study of read filtering for tumor transcriptome and immune sequencing. This library used around 0.4 ug RNA and molecular barcoded adaptors spanning alpha/delta and beta/gamma chains. TCRdb reanalysed the reads using MiXCR and keeps one entry per CDR3 protein. The sample gives more than 35,000 distinct CDR3 sequences, approximately 12% of which show up once; approximately 30% is in the top ten. The specimen sequenced was a population of CD138-negative cells sorted from bone marrow. All receptors come from a donor at least 40 years old with multiple myeloma.

Turning to this clonotype: Likely a read error: the CDR3 ends without its conserved phenylalanine or tryptophan. The chain carries TRBV20-1 and TRBJ2-7; 8 nucleotides match TRBD1. The CDR3 runs to 14 residues. V trimming: 1 base; J trimming: 4 bases; junction bases outside the gene matches: 6. Germline CDR1 DFQATT, CDR2 SNEGSKA (reference sequence). DNA of the CDR3: TGCAGTGCTAGAGCCAGGGGGCCAGGATACGAGCAGTACCTC. It specifies CSARARGPGYEQYL.

This clonotype appeared many times. V and J are TRBV19 and TRBJ2-1; D might be TRBD1 (6 bases). This CDR3 region has 14 residues. CDR1 is LNHDA and CDR2 is SQIVND in the germline V gene (reference sequence). Between the trimmed V and J ends, which lost 2 bases and 7 bases, there was a span of 12 bases. Here the CDR3 reads CASSITGQSNEQFF. CDR3 bases: TGTGCCAGTAGTATAACCGGACAGTCGAATGAGCAGTTCTTC.

Ten or more counts support this clonotype. The chain joins TRBV6-5 to TRBJ1-2; possible D gene TRBD1, 5 bases. In germline, CDR1 is MNHEY, CDR2 SVGAGI. The CDR3 is made up of 13 amino acids. Trimming removed 2 bases at V and 6 bases at J, with 10 bases between. The CDR3 sequence is CASSYAGGDGYTF. CDR3 sequence (DNA): TGTGCCAGCAGTTACGCCGGGGGAGATGGCTACACCTTC.

The table lists this clonotype with many counts. The J gene is TRBJ2-3, the V gene TRBV2; TRBD2 might be the D (5 bases). Trimming removed 7 bases at V and 4 bases at J, with 15 bases between. Looked up from germline, CDR1 is SNHLY and CDR2 is FYNNEI. The CDR3 covers 14 residues. CDR3 residues: CASKEARAADTQYF. CDR3 nucleotide sequence: TGTGCCAGCAAAGAGGCGCGGGCCGCAGATACGCAGTATTTT. The complete variable domain, with remaining parts taken from reference TRBV2 and TRBJ2-3, reads EPEVTQTPSHQVTQMGQEVILRCVPISNHLYFYWYRQILGQKVEFLVSFYNNEISEKSEIFDDQFSVERPDGSNFTLKIRSTKLEDSAMYFCASKEARAADTQYFGPGTRLTVL.

At least ten counts were recorded for this clonotype. The CDR3 sequence: CASSTGLAEYNEQFF. CDR3 in DNA: TGTGCCAGCAGCACGGGACTAGCAGAATACAATGAGCAGTTCTTC. The V and J genes are TRBV12-3 or TRBV12-4 and TRBJ2-1, with TRBD2 matching 9 bases. The CDR3 sequence is 15 residues long. J was trimmed by 4 bases and V by 6 bases; bases with no gene match: 7.

About this clonotype: This clone may be a read error of a much larger clone one base away. The chain recombines TRBV28 with TRBJ2-2, with D perhaps matching TRBD2 (5 bases). The CDR3 extends over 14 amino acids. Germline CDR1 and CDR2: MDHEN and SYDVKM. The CDR3 DNA is TGTGCCAGCAGTTTATGGCTACTCACCGGGGTGCTGTTTTTT. It is translated as CASSLWLLTGVLFF.

This clonotype was counted between two and nine times. A much more abundant neighbour one base away suggests this may be a read error. The chain recombines TRBV20-1 with TRBJ2-1; TRBD1 is a possible D gene (7 bases). CDR1 and CDR2 (germline): DFQATT, SNEGSKA (reference sequence). CDR3 length: 12 amino acids. V was cut by 8 bases and J by 12 bases, with 20 bases left in between. This CDR3 is CSKTGEVDGQFF. The CDR3 DNA sequence: TGCAGTAAAACAGGGGAGGTCGATGGGCAGTTCTTC.

This clonotype showed up just a few times. The gene calls are TRBV27 and TRBJ2-3; the match to TRBD2 covers 9 bases. This CDR3 region has 15 residues. The germline CDR1 and CDR2 sequences are MNHEY and SMNVEV (reference sequence). V shed 7 bases, J shed 1 base, and the junction held 6 bases outside the gene matches. CDR3 DNA: TGTGCCAGCATCCCAAAGCGGGGGGGCACAGATACGCAGTATTTT. It translates to CASIPKRGGTDTQYF.

This clonotype was seen many times. This chain joins TRBV7-9 and TRBJ2-3; D is possibly TRBD1 (6 bases). V was trimmed by 7 bases and J by 4 bases, leaving 18 bases between them. The CDR3 loop spans 15 amino acids. Germline CDR1 SEHNR, CDR2 FQNEAQ (reference sequence). This chain's CDR3 is CASTWVGAQADTQYF. CDR3 nucleotide sequence: TGTGCCAGCACCTGGGTGGGGGCCCAGGCAGATACGCAGTATTTT.

J is TRBJ2-7 and V is TRBV4-1; a weak D match, TRBD2 (6 bases). CDR3 length: 12 residues. V gave up 4 bases and J gave up 4 bases, with 8 bases separating them. The V gene's germline CDR1 is MGHRA and CDR2 YSYEKL. The CDR3 region has the DNA TGCGCCAGCAGCCCCGGGACTTACGAGCAGTACTTC. As protein: CASSPGTYEQYF.

This clonotype has more than one count but fewer than ten. A much larger clone differs by one base, so this may be a read error. CDR3 residues: CAGSLANGNYEQYF. DNA for the CDR3: TGTGCCGGCAGCTTAGCGAACGGGAATTACGAGCAGTACTTC. The J gene is TRBJ2-7, the V gene TRBV7-9, with TRBD2 as a possible D gene (5 bases). This CDR3 spans 14 amino acids. Per the germline V gene, CDR1 is SEHNR and CDR2 is FQNEAQ (reference sequence).

This clonotype was recorded many times. The chain links TRBV2 to TRBJ1-6, with D tentatively TRBD1 (5 bases). Per the germline V gene, CDR1 is SNHLY and CDR2 is FYNNEI. There are 13 residues in the CDR3. Deletions cut 3 bases from V and 10 bases from J, with 10 bases between. The DNA of the CDR3 is TGTGCCAGCAGTGACCAAGGGGTCTCACCCCTCCACTTT. Its translation is CASSDQGVSPLHF. Using reference TRBV2 and TRBJ1-6 for the parts outside the CDR3, the full variable domain is EPEVTQTPSHQVTQMGQEVILRCVPISNHLYFYWYRQILGQKVEFLVSFYNNEISEKSEIFDDQFSVERPDGSNFTLKIRSTKLEDSAMYFCASSDQGVSPLHFGNGTRLTVT.

As for this clonotype: Being one base from a much bigger clone, this may be a read error. The chain links TRBV3-1 to TRBJ2-7, with D tentatively TRBD1 (8 bases). The V gene lost 0 bases and the J gene lost 8 bases, with 14 bases spanning the gap. The CDR3 contains 14 residues. Germline-derived CDR1 and CDR2 are LGHDT and YNNKEL (reference sequence). The CDR3 DNA sequence: TGTGCCAGCAGCCAAGAAGGGGGGGACAGGAAGCAGTACTTC. Translated, it gives CASSQEGGDRKQYF.